What follows describes a single T cell receptor beta chain. What it binds is unknown. In germline, CDR1 is SGHAT, CDR2 FQDESV (reference sequence). The CDR3 extends over 18 amino acids. Between the trimmed V and J ends, which lost 4 bases and 6 bases, there was a span of 25 bases. Everyone who gave samples was a healthy Caucasian. The record originates from a study of identical twins. Findings and limits, study-wide: Abundant cord blood beta clonotypes carried fewer insertions; memory repertoires showed none. Partly confounded zero-insertion analyses could result from invariant MAIT and iNKT cells. Its conclusions, products of cross-sectional statistical analysis, did not come from following the same donors.

MiXCR was run by TCRdb on the 5' RACE reads, yielding one entry per CDR3 protein. The sample shows about 220,000 distinct CDR3 sequences, around 7.6% of them seen only once. These data were also reused for a study on yellow fever vaccine responses in identical twins.

The chain is built from TRBV11-1 and TRBJ2-1, with D perhaps TRBD2 (6 bases). This receptor was taken from a young woman in good health. The source material was CD8+ T cells sorted from blood. The CDR3 loop reads CASSWVRELGLVGNEQFF. CDR3 in DNA: TGTGCCAGCAGCTGGGTTCGGGAACTGGGACTCGTGGGCAATGAGCAGTTCTTC. Looking up the rest from reference TRBV11-1 and TRBJ2-1 gives the full variable domain: EAEVAQSPRYKITEKSQAVAFWCDPISGHATLYWYRQILGQGPELLVQFQDESVVDDSQLPKDRFSAERLKGVDSTLKIQPAELGDSAMYLCASSWVRELGLVGNEQFFGPGTRLTVL.